The clone carrying this T cell receptor beta chain was seen a handful of times. Antigen unknown. This sample is drawn from a study of cytomegalovirus exposure and HLA in healthy donors. Study findings and constraints: In an earlier analysis, most TCR beta V segments were productive about 87% or about 30% of the time. When analyzed later, a missense DCLRE1C variant was found to be linked to TCR beta V- and J-gene trimming.

The PCR used 60 Vbeta and 13 Jbeta primers. Data came from immunoSEQ multiplex PCR; TCRdb stores just in-frame clones and leaves some out. The sample holds about 98,000 clones, approximately 72% seen once. Germline lookup yields CDR1 SGHAT and CDR2 FQNNGV. The J segment lost 6 bases and the V segment lost 5 bases, leaving 10 bases of the junction unmatched. The CDR3 length is 14 residues. Source material: PBMCs. The chain carries TRBV11-2 and TRBJ2-7, with 7 nucleotides matching TRBD2. The TCR originated in a man younger than 35 in good health and CMV-seropositive. The CDR3 nucleotides read TGTGCCAGCAGCGCTCTGGGGGGGGGAGGCGAGCAGTACTTC. It is translated as CASSALGGGGEQYF.